This T cell receptor (beta chain) was identified in a study of T cell repertoires in cytomegalovirus infection. The CDR3 loop spans 18 amino acids. Per germline, CDR1 SGHVS and CDR2 FQNEAQ. Losses at the gene ends were 0 bases for V and 6 bases for J; bases not matched to a gene: 9. The study, taken as a whole, reports: Clonotypes of TCR beta that were HLA-C-restricted and CMV-specific dominated the ex vivo response.

This clonotype has ten or more counts. Its target is not known. TCRdb reprocessed the reads via MiXCR and lists one record per CDR3 protein. The table records approximately 110,000 distinct CDR3 sequences, 30% of them present only once. This sequence originates from a human donor in good health (CMV status not recorded). Some clones in this sample may be carry-over from other donors' samples. The sample consisted of CD8+ T cells from cultured PBMCs, taken from culture after CMV antigen stimulation. This chain links TRBV7-8 with TRBJ2-2; 11 bases align to TRBD2. The CDR3 here is CASSLAGTSGLEAGELFF. The CDR3 DNA follows: TGTGCCAGCAGCTTAGCCGGGACTAGCGGCCTCGAGGCCGGGGAGCTGTTTTTT.